Listed below are T cell receptor beta chains from one sample, sequenced in a study of cytomegalovirus exposure and HLA in healthy donors. Some clones are missing from TCRdb's copy, which holds only in-frame ones; the method was immunoSEQ multiplex PCR. This table holds about 190,000 clones, 84% found once. The sequenced sample consisted of PBMCs. Receptors originate from a boy under 18 in good health and CMV-seronegative. Each CDR3 is given with its conserved first and last residue. Each record gives: V gene, D gene, J gene, clone size, CDR3 protein, CDR3 DNA. The D gene is left open where the match is weak. Some rows have no size entry. The others give once, few or many, or a class for an expanded clone.

TRBV10-3	TRBD1	TRBJ2-5	NA	CAISESRDRAGETQYF	TGTGCCATCAGTGAGTCGAGGGACAGGGCAGGGGAGACCCAGTACTTC
TRBV6-5	NA	TRBJ1-5	NA	CASSYSASHPNQPQHF	TGTGCCAGCAGTTACTCGGCAAGTCACCCCAATCAGCCCCAGCATTTT
TRBV2	TRBD1	TRBJ2-7	NA	CASGMRQGSGEQYF	TGTGCCAGCGGAATGAGACAGGGTTCCGGTGAGCAGTACTTC
TRBV28	NA	TRBJ1-1	NA	CATLGPEAFF	TGTGCGACGTTGGGCCCTGAAGCTTTCTTT
TRBV5-1	TRBD1	TRBJ2-7	NA	CASSFRGTGRYEQYF	TGCGCCAGCAGCTTTCGTGGGACAGGGCGCTACGAGCAGTACTTC
TRBV7-8	NA	TRBJ2-7	NA	CASSLPNTDSPTYEQYF	TGTGCCAGCAGCTTACCAAACACCGACAGCCCTACCTACGAGCAGTACTTC
TRBV7-7	TRBD2	TRBJ2-3	few	CASSLGLASDTQYF	TGTGCTAGCAGCTTAGGACTAGCCTCAGATACGCAGTATTTT
TRBV2	TRBD1	TRBJ2-7	once	CASTRGQKTYEQYF	TGTGCCAGCACCCGGGGACAGAAGACCTACGAGCAGTACTTC
TRBV2	TRBD1	TRBJ2-7	NA	CAIRQGPYEQYF	TGTGCCATAAGACAGGGGCCCTACGAGCAGTACTTC
TRBV6-5	TRBD1	TRBJ2-3	NA	CASSYSGQGEADTQYF	TGTGCCAGCAGTTACTCGGGACAGGGGGAGGCAGATACGCAGTATTTT
TRBV7-7	NA	TRBJ2-5	NA	CASSIDSVETQYF	TGTGCTAGCAGCATAGACTCGGTAGAGACCCAGTACTTC
TRBV19	TRBD1	TRBJ1-1	NA	CASSTQSSLTGGFTEAFF	TGTGCCAGTAGTACCCAATCATCATTGACAGGGGGCTTCACTGAAGCTTTCTTT
TRBV7-9	NA	TRBJ1-1	NA	CASSPLDTEAFF	TGTGCCAGCAGCCCCCTAGACACTGAAGCTTTCTTT
TRBV6-1	TRBD1	TRBJ2-5	NA	CASRRARDRGETQYF	TGTGCCAGCAGAAGAGCTCGGGACAGGGGAGAGACCCAGTACTTC
TRBV30	TRBD1	TRBJ1-1	NA	CALRRASGTGGITEAFF	TGTGCCTTGAGACGCGCTTCCGGGACAGGGGGCATCACTGAAGCTTTCTTT
TRBV2	TRBD1	TRBJ1-1	NA	CASSEAQGTEAFF	TGTGCCAGCAGTGAAGCACAGGGGACTGAAGCTTTCTTT
TRBV11-2	NA	TRBJ1-6	NA	CASSLGGTNSPLHF	TGTGCCAGCAGCTTAGGCGGCACGAATTCACCCCTCCACTTT
TRBV11-3	TRBD1	TRBJ2-1	NA	CASSLAGTGFYEQFF	TGTGCCAGCAGCTTAGCCGGGACAGGCTTTTATGAGCAGTTCTTC
TRBV6-4	NA	TRBJ2-3	NA	CASSDSPGTDTQYF	TGTGCCAGCAGTGACTCGCCAGGCACAGATACGCAGTATTTT
TRBV10-3	NA	TRBJ1-3	NA	CAISVAEGTGNTIYF	TGTGCCATCAGTGTGGCGGAGGGGACTGGAAACACCATATATTTT
TRBV6-1	TRBD2	TRBJ2-2	few	CASSEAGGPGELFF	TGTGCCAGCAGTGAAGCGGGAGGGCCCGGGGAGCTGTTTTTT
TRBV6-5	TRBD1	TRBJ1-2	NA	CASSPLQGAGGYTF	TGTGCCAGCAGCCCCTTACAGGGGGCTGGAGGCTACACCTTC
TRBV28	TRBD2	TRBJ2-7	NA	CASKTSGSSYEQYF	TGTGCCAGCAAGACTAGCGGGAGCTCCTACGAGCAGTACTTC
TRBV9	NA	TRBJ2-5	NA	CASSVGGAGETQYF	TGTGCCAGCAGCGTAGGAGGTGCGGGGGAGACCCAGTACTTC
TRBV21-1	NA	TRBJ2-2	NA	CASSKESSFNGGGELFF	TGTGCCAGCAGCAAAGAAAGCTCTTTCAATGGTGGCGGGGAGCTGTTTTTT